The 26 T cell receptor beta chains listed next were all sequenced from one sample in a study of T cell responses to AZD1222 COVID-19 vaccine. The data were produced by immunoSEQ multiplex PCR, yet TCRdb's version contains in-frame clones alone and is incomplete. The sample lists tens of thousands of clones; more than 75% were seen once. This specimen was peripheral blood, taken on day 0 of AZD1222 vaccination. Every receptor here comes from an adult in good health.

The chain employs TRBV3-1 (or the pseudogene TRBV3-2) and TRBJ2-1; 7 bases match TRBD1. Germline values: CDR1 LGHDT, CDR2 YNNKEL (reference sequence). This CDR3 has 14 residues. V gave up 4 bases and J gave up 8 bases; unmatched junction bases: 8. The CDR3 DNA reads TGTGCCAGCAGCCTTAGACAGGGATTGCATGAGCAGTTCTTC. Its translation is CASSLRQGLHEQFF.

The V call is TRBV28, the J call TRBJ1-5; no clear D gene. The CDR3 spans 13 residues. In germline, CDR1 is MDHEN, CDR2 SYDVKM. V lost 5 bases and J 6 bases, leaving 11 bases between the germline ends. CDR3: CASSHLRAQPQHF. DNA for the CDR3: TGTGCCAGCAGTCACCTTAGAGCTCAGCCCCAGCATTTT.

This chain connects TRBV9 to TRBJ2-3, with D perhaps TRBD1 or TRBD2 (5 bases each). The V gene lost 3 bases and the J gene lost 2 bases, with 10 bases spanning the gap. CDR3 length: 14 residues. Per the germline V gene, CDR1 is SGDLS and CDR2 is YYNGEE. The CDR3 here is CASSAGPYTDTQYF. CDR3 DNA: TGTGCCAGCAGCGCGGGACCTTACACAGATACGCAGTATTTT.

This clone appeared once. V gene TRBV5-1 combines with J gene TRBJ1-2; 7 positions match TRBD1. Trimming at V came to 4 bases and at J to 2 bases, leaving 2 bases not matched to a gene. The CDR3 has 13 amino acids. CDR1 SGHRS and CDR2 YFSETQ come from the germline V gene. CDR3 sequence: CASSVGQNYGYTF. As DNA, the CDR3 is TGCGCCAGCAGCGTGGGACAGAACTATGGCTACACCTTC.

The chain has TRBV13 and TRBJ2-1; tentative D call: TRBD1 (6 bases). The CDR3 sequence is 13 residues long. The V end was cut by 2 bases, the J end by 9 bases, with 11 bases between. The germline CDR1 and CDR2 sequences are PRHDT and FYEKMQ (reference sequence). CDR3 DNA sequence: TGTGCCAGCAGCTTACAGGGGTTGGTTGAGCAGTTCTTC. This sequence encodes CASSLQGLVEQFF.

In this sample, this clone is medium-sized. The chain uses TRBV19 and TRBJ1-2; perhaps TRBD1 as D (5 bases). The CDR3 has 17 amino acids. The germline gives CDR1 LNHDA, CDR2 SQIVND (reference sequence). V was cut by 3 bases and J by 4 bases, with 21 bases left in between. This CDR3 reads CASSIGPGRPVGYGYTF. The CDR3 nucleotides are TGTGCCAGTAGTATCGGGCCAGGGAGGCCTGTGGGCTATGGCTACACCTTC.

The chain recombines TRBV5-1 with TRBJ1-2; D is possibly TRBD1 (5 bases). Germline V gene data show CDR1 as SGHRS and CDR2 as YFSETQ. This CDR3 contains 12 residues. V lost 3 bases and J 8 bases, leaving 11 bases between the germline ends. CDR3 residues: CASSSGLEGYTF. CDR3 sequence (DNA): TGCGCCAGCAGCTCAGGGCTTGAAGGCTACACCTTC.

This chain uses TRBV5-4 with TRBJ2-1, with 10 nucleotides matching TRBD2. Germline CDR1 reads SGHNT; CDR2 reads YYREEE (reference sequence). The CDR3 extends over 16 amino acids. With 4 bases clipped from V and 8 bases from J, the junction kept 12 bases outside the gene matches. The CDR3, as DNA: TGTGCCAGCAGCCCGGCGGGGCTAGCGGGAGTGGATGAGCAGTTCTTC. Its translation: CASSPAGLAGVDEQFF.

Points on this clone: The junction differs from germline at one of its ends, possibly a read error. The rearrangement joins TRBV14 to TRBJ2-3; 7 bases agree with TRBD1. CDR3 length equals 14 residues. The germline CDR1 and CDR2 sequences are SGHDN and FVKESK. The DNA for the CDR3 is TGTGCCAGCAGTCAAGGGGGCCCCGCAGATACGCAGTATTTT. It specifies CASSQGGPADTQYF.

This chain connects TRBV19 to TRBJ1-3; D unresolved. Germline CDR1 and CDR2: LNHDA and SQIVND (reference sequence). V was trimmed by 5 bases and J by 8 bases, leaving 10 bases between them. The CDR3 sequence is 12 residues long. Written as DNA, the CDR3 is TGTGCCAGTAGTCCCCGGTGGGACACCATATATTTT. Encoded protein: CASSPRWDTIYF.

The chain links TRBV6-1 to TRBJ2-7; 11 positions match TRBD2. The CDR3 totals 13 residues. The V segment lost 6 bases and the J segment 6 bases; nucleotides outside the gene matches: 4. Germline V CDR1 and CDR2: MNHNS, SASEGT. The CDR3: CASSLAGGREQYF. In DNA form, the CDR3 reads TGTGCCAGCAGCTTAGCGGGGGGGCGCGAGCAGTACTTC.

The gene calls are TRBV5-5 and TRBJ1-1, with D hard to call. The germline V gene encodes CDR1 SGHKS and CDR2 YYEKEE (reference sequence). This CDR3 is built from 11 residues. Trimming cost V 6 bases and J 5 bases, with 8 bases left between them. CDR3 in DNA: TGTGCCAGCAAGGGAAGAACTGAAGCTTTCTTT. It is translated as CASKGRTEAFF. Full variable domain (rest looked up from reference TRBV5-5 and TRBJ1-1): DAGVTQSPTHLIKTRGQQVTLRCSPISGHKSVSWYQQVLGQGPQFIFQYYEKEERGRGNFPDRFSARQFPNYSSELNVNALLLGDSALYLCASKGRTEAFFGQGTRLTVV.

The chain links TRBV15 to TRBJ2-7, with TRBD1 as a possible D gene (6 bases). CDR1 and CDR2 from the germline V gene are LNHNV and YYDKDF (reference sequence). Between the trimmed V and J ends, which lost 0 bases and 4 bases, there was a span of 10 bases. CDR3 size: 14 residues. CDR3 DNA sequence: TGTGCCACCAGCAGAGACAGGGGAAGGTACGAGCAGTACTTC. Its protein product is CATSRDRGRYEQYF.

The DNA of the CDR3 is TGTGCCAGCAGCTTAATTCCCGGGACAGGGGCGGGAGGCTACACCTTC. Its protein product is CASSLIPGTGAGGYTF. This rearrangement joins TRBV7-2 to TRBJ1-2; TRBD1 aligns across 10 bases. The CDR3 is 16 residues long. Germline V gene sequence: CDR1 SGHTA, CDR2 FQGNSA. The V and J ends lost 2 bases and 8 bases, in that order; junction bases with no gene match: 11. Based on the CDR3 plus reference TRBV7-2 and TRBJ1-2, the full variable domain is GAGVSQSPSNKVTEKGKDVELRCDPISGHTALYWYRQSLGQGLEFLIYFQGNSAPDKSGLPSDRFSAERTGGSVSTLTIQRTQQEDSAVYLCASSLIPGTGAGGYTFGSGTRLTVV.

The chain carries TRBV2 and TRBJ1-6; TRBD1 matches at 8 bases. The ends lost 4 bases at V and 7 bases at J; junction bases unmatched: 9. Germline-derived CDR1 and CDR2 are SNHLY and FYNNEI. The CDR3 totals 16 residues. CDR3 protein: CASSGGQGGRNSPLHF. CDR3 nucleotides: TGTGCCAGCAGTGGCGGACAGGGTGGGAGGAATTCACCCCTCCACTTT.

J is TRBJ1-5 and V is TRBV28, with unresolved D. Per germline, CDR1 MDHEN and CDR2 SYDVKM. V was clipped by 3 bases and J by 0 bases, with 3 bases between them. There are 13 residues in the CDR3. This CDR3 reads CASSLDSNQPQHF. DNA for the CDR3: TGTGCCAGCAGTTTGGATAGCAATCAGCCCCAGCATTTT.

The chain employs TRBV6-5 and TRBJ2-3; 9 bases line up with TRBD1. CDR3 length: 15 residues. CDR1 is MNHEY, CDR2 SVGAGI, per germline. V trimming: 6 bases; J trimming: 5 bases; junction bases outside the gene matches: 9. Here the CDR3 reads CASRSRDRAEDTQYF. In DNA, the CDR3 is TGTGCCAGCAGGTCCCGGGACAGGGCGGAAGATACGCAGTATTTT.

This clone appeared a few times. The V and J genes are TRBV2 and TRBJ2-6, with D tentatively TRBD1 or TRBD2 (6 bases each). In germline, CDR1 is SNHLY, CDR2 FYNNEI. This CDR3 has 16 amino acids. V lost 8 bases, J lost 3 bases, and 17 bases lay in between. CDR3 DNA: TGTGCCAGCGTGGGGGCTCGGGACTTTGGGGCCAACGTCCTGACTTTC. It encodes CASVGARDFGANVLTF.

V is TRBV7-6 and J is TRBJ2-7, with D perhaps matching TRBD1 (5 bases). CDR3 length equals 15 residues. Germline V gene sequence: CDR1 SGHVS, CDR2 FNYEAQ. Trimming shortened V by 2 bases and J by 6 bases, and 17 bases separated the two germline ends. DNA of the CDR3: TGTGCCAGCAGCTTACGGCCTAGGGGCGCTACCGAGCAGTACTTC. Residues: CASSLRPRGATEQYF. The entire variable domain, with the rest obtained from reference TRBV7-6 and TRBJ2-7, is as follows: GAGVSQSPRYKVTKRGQDVALRCDPISGHVSLYWYRQALGQGPEFLTYFNYEAQQDKSGLPNDRFSAERPEGSISTLTIQRTEQRDSAMYRCASSLRPRGATEQYFGPGTRLTVT.

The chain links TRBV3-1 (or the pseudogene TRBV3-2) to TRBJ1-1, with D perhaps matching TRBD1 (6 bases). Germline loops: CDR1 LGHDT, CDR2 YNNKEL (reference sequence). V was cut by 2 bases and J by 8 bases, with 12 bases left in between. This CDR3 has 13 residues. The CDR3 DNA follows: TGTGCCAGCAGCCAAATCTCGGGGGGCGAAGCTTTCTTT. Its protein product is CASSQISGGEAFF.

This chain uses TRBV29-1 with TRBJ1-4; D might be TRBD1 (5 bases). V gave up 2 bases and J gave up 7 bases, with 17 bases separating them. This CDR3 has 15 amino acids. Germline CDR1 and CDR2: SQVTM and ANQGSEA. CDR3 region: CSVELVQGVSEKLFF. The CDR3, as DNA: TGCAGCGTTGAACTCGTCCAGGGCGTAAGTGAAAAACTGTTTTTT. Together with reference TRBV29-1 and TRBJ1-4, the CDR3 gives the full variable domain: SAVISQKPSRDICQRGTSLTIQCQVDSQVTMMFWYRQQPGQSLTLIATANQGSEATYESGFVIDKFPISRPNLTFSTLTVSNMSPEDSSIYLCSVELVQGVSEKLFFGSGTQLSVL.

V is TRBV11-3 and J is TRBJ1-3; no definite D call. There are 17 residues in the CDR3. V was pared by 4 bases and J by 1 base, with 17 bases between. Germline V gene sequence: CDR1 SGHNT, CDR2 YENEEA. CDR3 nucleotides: TGTGCCAGCAGCTCGCCCCACCTCGCGGTATCTGGAAACACCATATATTTT. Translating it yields CASSSPHLAVSGNTIYF.

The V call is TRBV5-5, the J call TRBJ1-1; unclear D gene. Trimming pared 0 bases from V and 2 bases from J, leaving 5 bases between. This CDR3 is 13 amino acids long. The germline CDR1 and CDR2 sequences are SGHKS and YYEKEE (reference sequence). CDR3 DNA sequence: TGTGCCAGCAGCTTGGGGTTTAACACTGAAGCTTTCTTT. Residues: CASSLGFNTEAFF.

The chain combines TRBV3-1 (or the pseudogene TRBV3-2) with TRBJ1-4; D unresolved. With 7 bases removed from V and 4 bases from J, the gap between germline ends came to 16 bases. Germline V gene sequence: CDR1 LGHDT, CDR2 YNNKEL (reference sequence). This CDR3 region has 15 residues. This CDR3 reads CASNAGPRGNEKLFF. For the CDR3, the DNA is TGTGCCAGCAATGCGGGCCCGCGGGGTAATGAAAAACTGTTTTTT.

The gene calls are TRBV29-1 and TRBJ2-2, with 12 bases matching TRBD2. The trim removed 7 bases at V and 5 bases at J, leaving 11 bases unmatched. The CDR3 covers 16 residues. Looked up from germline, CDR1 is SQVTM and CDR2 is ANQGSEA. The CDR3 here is CSASLAGGPGTGELFF. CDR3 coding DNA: TGCAGCGCCTCCCTAGCGGGAGGGCCGGGAACCGGGGAGCTGTTTTTT.

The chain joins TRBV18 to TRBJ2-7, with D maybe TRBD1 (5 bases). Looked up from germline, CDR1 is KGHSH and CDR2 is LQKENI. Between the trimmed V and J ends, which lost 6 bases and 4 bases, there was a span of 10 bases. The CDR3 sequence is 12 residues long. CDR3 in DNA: TGTGCCAGCTCCCGCGACAGTTACGAGCAGTACTTC. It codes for CASSRDSYEQYF.